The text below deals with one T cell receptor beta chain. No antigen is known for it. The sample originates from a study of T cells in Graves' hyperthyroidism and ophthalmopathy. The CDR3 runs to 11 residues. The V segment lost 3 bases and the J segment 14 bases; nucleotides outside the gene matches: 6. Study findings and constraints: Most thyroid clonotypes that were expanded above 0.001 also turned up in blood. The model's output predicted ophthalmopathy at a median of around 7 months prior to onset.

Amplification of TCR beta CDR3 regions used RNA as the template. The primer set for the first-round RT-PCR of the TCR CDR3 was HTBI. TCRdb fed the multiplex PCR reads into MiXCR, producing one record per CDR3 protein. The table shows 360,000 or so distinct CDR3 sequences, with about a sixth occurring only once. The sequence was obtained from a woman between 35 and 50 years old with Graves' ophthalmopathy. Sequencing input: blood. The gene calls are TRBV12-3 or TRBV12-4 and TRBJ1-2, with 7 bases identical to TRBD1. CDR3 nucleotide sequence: TGTGCCAGCAGTTTTCGGACAGGCCCGACCTTC. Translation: CASSFRTGPTF.